These 27 T cell receptor beta chains were sequenced from one sample in a study of blood T cell repertoires in COVID-19. Repertoires were generated with immunoSEQ multiplex PCR, while TCRdb's copy carries only in-frame clones and drops some. The sample comprises about 170,000 clones, roughly 80% of which are singletons, and approximately 15% rests with the top ten. The sample comprised peripheral blood. These receptors originate from a woman between 65 and 79 years old with COVID-19, enrolled during active disease.

With regard to this clone: The junction differs from germline at one of its ends, possibly a read error. The rearrangement uses TRBV6-6 and TRBJ2-1, with 9 positions matching TRBD1. CDR1 and CDR2 from the germline V gene are MNHNY and SVGAGI (reference sequence). The CDR3 covers 16 residues. The DNA for the CDR3 is TGTGCCAGCCGTTATGACAGGGGGGAGGGTCGGTATGAGCAGTTCTTC. Its translation: CASRYDRGEGRYEQFF.

The chain joins TRBV18 to TRBJ1-1; 12 nucleotides align to TRBD1. V shed 3 bases, J shed 10 bases, and the junction held 9 bases outside the gene matches. CDR3 size: 15 residues. Germline V gene data show CDR1 as KGHSH and CDR2 as LQKENI. CDR3 protein: CASSPLGQGASVAFF. In nucleotides, the CDR3 is TGTGCCAGCTCACCTCTGGGACAGGGGGCGTCGGTAGCTTTCTTT.

This clone occurred a few times. J is TRBJ2-3 and V is TRBV27, with 9 bases lining up with TRBD1. The CDR3 is 14 amino acids. V was pared by 6 bases and J by 6 bases, with 7 bases of the junction left unmatched. Looked up from germline, CDR1 is MNHEY and CDR2 is SMNVEV (reference sequence). The CDR3 loop is CASSRDRDGDTQYF. The CDR3 DNA sequence: TGTGCCAGCAGCCGGGACAGGGACGGGGATACGCAGTATTTT.

In its sample, this clone was seen once. The J gene is TRBJ1-1, the V gene TRBV6-6; D gene unclear. Trimming cost V 6 bases and J 1 base, with 3 bases left between them. CDR3 size: 11 residues. Germline V CDR1 and CDR2: MNHNY, SVGAGI (reference sequence). The CDR3 region is CASSSNTEAFF. The DNA of the CDR3 is TGTGCCAGCAGCTCGAACACTGAAGCTTTCTTT.

As regards this clone: The same CDR3 arises from other DNA sequences in this sample as well. Here the CDR3 reads CASSVGPAGGQAGELFF. The CDR3 DNA reads TGTGCCAGCAGCGTAGGACCGGCAGGGGGTCAGGCTGGGGAGCTGTTTTTT. This chain uses TRBV9 with TRBJ2-2; the match to TRBD1 covers 7 bases. After removal of 0 bases from V and 8 bases from J, the junction contained 13 bases not matched to a gene. The CDR3 has 17 residues. Germline V CDR1 and CDR2: SGDLS, YYNGEE.

V usage is TRBV7-8 and J usage is TRBJ1-2, with a possible D match to TRBD1 (6 bases). From germline, CDR1 is SGHVS and CDR2 FQNEAQ. Trimming took 3 bases from V and 2 from J, leaving 13 bases between them. The CDR3 contains 15 residues. The CDR3 loop reads CASSFFGTSNYGYTF. The DNA for the CDR3 is TGTGCCAGCAGCTTCTTCGGGACATCGAACTATGGCTACACCTTC.

This sequence joins TRBV24-1 and TRBJ2-6; the D gene is possibly TRBD1 (6 bases). The germline gives CDR1 KGHDR, CDR2 SFDVKD. V was clipped by 2 bases and J by 0 bases, with 13 bases between them. The CDR3 contains 18 residues. CDR3 sequence: CATSDWTEEGSGANVLTF. The CDR3 DNA reads as TGTGCCACCAGTGATTGGACAGAGGAAGGCTCTGGGGCCAACGTCCTGACTTTC.

The rearrangement joins TRBV5-6 to TRBJ2-7; TRBD2 is a possible D gene (5 bases). The CDR3 runs 13 residues. Germline V gene lookup returns CDR1 SGHDT and CDR2 YYEEEE. Trimming took off 2 bases at V and 0 bases at J, with 6 bases between the two ends. CDR3 sequence reads: CASSFGSSYEQYV. The CDR3 bases are TGTGCCAGCAGCTTTGGGAGCTCCTACGAGCAGTACGTC.

V usage is TRBV9 and J usage is TRBJ2-5; D remains unclear. CDR3 size: 13 residues. Germline CDR1 reads SGDLS; CDR2 reads YYNGEE. The germline V and J ends were trimmed by 0 bases and 4 bases, with 7 bases remaining between them. The CDR3 is CASSVEPGETQYF. The CDR3 nucleotides are TGTGCCAGCAGCGTAGAACCCGGAGAGACCCAGTACTTC.

The rearrangement links TRBV11-2 to TRBJ2-7; 7 bases are shared with TRBD2. CDR1 is SGHAT and CDR2 is FQNNGV in the germline V gene. This CDR3 is 15 amino acids long. Germline trimming cut 5 bases from V and 3 bases from J; bases unmatched to any gene: 10. CDR3 in amino acids: CASSQTSRKGYEQYF. CDR3 nucleotide sequence: TGTGCCAGCAGCCAGACTAGCAGGAAGGGCTACGAGCAGTACTTC.

This clone was observed once. V and J are TRBV29-1 and TRBJ1-1; D might be TRBD1 (6 bases). The germline CDR1 and CDR2 sequences are SQVTM and ANQGSEA. The CDR3 contains 14 residues. The ends were cut back, 6 bases at V and 3 bases at J, with 17 bases in the middle. The CDR3 protein is CSVALLKGDTEAFF. CDR3 coding DNA: TGCAGCGTCGCCCTTCTTAAGGGGGACACTGAAGCTTTCTTT.

The chain employs TRBV7-3 and TRBJ1-6; TRBD1 aligns across 10 bases. The CDR3 contains 14 residues. Germline V gene sequence: CDR1 SGHTA, CDR2 FQGTGA. V was clipped by 7 bases and J by 10 bases; unmatched bases: 7. The CDR3 protein is CASKGTGVESPLHF. The CDR3 DNA follows: TGTGCCAGCAAGGGGACAGGGGTGGAATCACCCCTCCACTTT.

The chain has TRBV11-3 and TRBJ1-1, with 9 bases aligning to TRBD1. This CDR3 is 13 amino acids long. CDR1 is SGHNT, CDR2 YENEEA, per germline. Trimming at V came to 5 bases and at J to 8 bases, leaving 6 bases not matched to a gene. The CDR3 sequence is CASSLGTGIEAFF. The CDR3 DNA sequence: TGTGCCAGCAGCCTAGGGACAGGGATCGAAGCTTTCTTT.

As concerns this clone: Other DNA variants within this sample encode the same CDR3. CDR3: CASSQDGGSNQPQHF. In DNA form, the CDR3 reads TGCGCCAGCAGCCAAGATGGGGGGAGCAATCAGCCCCAGCATTTT. The chain links TRBV4-1 to TRBJ1-5, with D perhaps matching TRBD1 (5 bases). CDR1 and CDR2 (germline): MGHRA, YSYEKL. The CDR3 length is 15 residues. The ends were cut back, 0 bases at V and 1 base at J, with 7 bases in the middle.

This clone occurred a few times. The chain links TRBV30 to TRBJ1-2; 11 bases fit TRBD1. With 5 bases clipped from V and 2 bases from J, the junction kept 10 bases outside the gene matches. Germline CDR1 is GTSNPN and CDR2 is SVGIG (reference sequence). The CDR3 runs 16 residues. CDR3 bases: TGTGCCTGGTTGCGGGACAGGGGGGGTAGGAACTATGGCTACACCTTC. It yields the protein CAWLRDRGGRNYGYTF.

This rearrangement joins TRBV24-1 to TRBJ2-2; D is unresolved. The V end lost 1 base, the J end lost 1 base, and 12 bases lay between the germline ends. There are 17 residues in the CDR3. Germline V gives CDR1 KGHDR, CDR2 SFDVKD. CDR3 bases: TGTGCCACCAGTGATTTCTTAGACAACCAGAACACCGGGGAGCTGTTTTTT. Translating gives CATSDFLDNQNTGELFF.

The count of this clone is one. The chain is built from TRBV10-3 and TRBJ2-7; no clear D gene. The CDR3 length is 12 residues. V lost 0 bases, J lost 6 bases, and 6 bases lay in between. Germline loops: CDR1 ENHRY, CDR2 SYGVKD. The CDR3 sequence: CAISESTREQYF. Here the CDR3 DNA reads TGTGCCATCAGTGAGTCGACTCGCGAGCAGTACTTC.

This clone appeared once. The V and J genes are TRBV28 and TRBJ1-1, with D possibly TRBD1 on 6 matching bases. Germline V gene lookup returns CDR1 MDHEN and CDR2 SYDVKM. The CDR3 sequence is 12 residues long. V lost 3 bases and J 7 bases, leaving 9 bases between the germline ends. The CDR3 sequence is CASSFGQLEAFF. Here the CDR3 DNA reads TGTGCCAGCAGTTTTGGACAGCTTGAAGCTTTCTTT. The whole variable domain, remainder taken from reference TRBV28 and TRBJ1-1, is DVKVTQSSRYLVKRTGEKVFLECVQDMDHENMFWYRQDPGLGLRLIYFSYDVKMKEKGDIPEGYSVSREKKERFSLILESASTNQTSMYLCASSFGQLEAFFGQGTRLTVV.

The genes are TRBV6-9 and TRBJ1-3; tentative D call: TRBD1 (5 bases). Trimming took off 4 bases at V and 0 bases at J, with 19 bases between the two ends. The CDR3 runs to 18 residues. Germline V lookup: CDR1 MNHGY, CDR2 SVAAGI. CDR3 nucleotide sequence: TGTGCCAGCAGTTCCCCCAATGGTCCGGGGGACTCTGGAAACACCATATATTTT. It is translated as CASSSPNGPGDSGNTIYF.

This clone was found once. V gene TRBV5-1 combines with J gene TRBJ2-5, with D tentatively TRBD2 (5 bases). The CDR3 runs to 13 residues. V dropped 2 bases and J dropped 5 bases, with 10 bases sitting between them. Germline CDR1 is SGHRS and CDR2 is YFSETQ. The CDR3 bases are TGCGCCAGCAGCTTTGGTGGGGAGGAGACCCAGTACTTC. It is translated as CASSFGGEETQYF. Supplemented by reference TRBV5-1 and TRBJ2-5, the full variable domain reads KAGVTQTPRYLIKTRGQQVTLSCSPISGHRSVSWYQQTPGQGLQFLFEYFSETQRNKGNFPGRFSGRQFSNSRSEMNVSTLELGDSALYLCASSFGGEETQYFGPGTRLLVL.

The chain couples TRBV18 to TRBJ1-2; D is unresolved. This CDR3 has 14 residues. Germline CDR1 and CDR2: KGHSH and LQKENI. V shed 0 bases and J shed 4 bases, with 9 bases lying between them. The CDR3 sequence: CASSPPEFSYGYTF. The CDR3 coding sequence is TGTGCCAGCTCACCACCGGAGTTTTCCTATGGCTACACCTTC.

This chain connects TRBV19 to TRBJ1-2; D gene uncertain. Germline V gene data show CDR1 as LNHDA and CDR2 as SQIVND (reference sequence). V was pared by 8 bases and J by 4 bases, with 11 bases between. This CDR3 comprises 12 residues. The CDR3 reads CASSGRSYGYTF. CDR3 in DNA: TGTGCCAGTTCGGGTCGTAGCTATGGCTACACCTTC.

This clone was found a few times. This chain links TRBV6-6 with TRBJ2-7; D is undetermined. There are 12 residues in the CDR3. Per germline, CDR1 MNHNY and CDR2 SVGAGI (reference sequence). Trimming took 6 bases from V and 4 from J, leaving 10 bases between them. CDR3 nucleotides: TGTGCCAGCAGCCAAGCCGAGTACGAGCAGTACTTC. It yields the protein CASSQAEYEQYF.

This clone was detected a few times. The same CDR3 can be traced to other DNA sequences in this sample. The J gene is TRBJ1-5, the V gene TRBV29-1; no definite D call. Germline assignment: CDR1 SQVTM and CDR2 ANQGSEA. V lost 4 bases and J 0 bases, leaving 4 bases between the germline ends. This CDR3 is 12 amino acids long. The CDR3 region is CSVGGSNQPQHF. The DNA for the CDR3 is TGCAGCGTTGGAGGTAGCAATCAGCCCCAGCATTTT.

The chain is built from TRBV19 and TRBJ2-1; 7 nucleotides agree with TRBD1. V trimming: 5 bases; J trimming: 5 bases; junction bases outside the gene matches: 12. Germline V gives CDR1 LNHDA, CDR2 SQIVND (reference sequence). The CDR3 runs to 16 residues. CDR3 sequence reads: CASSGRPGQKNNEQFF. The CDR3 DNA follows: TGTGCCAGTAGTGGAAGGCCGGGACAGAAAAACAATGAGCAGTTCTTC.

This clone turned up a few times. This rearrangement joins TRBV29-1 to TRBJ2-2; D perhaps matches TRBD1 (5 bases). Germline CDR1 SQVTM, CDR2 ANQGSEA. The CDR3 totals 11 residues. Here the CDR3 DNA reads TGCGCAGGGCGATACACCGGGGAGCTGTTTTTT. Protein sequence: CAGRYTGELFF.

The gene calls are TRBV23-1 and TRBJ1-2; D is uncertain. TRBV23-1 is treated as an ORF (open reading frame) with a function not yet certain. The CDR3 runs to 18 residues. Trimming pared 4 bases from V and 4 bases from J, leaving 25 bases between. This CDR3 reads CASSRKPEDSAMGYGYTF. The CDR3 DNA reads TGCGCCAGCAGTCGGAAACCCGAGGACTCAGCCATGGGCTATGGCTACACCTTC.